The T cell receptor (beta chain) described here comes from a study of blood T cell repertoires in COVID-19. In the study overall: Either two negative PCRs, clearance, or symptom resolution qualified Cohort 3 donors as recovered. The United States, Italy and Spain supplied acute and convalescent COVID-19 samples.

In the authors' methods: The authors estimated nucleated cell counts from reference gene primer amplification. Sequenced by immunoSEQ multiplex PCR; TCRdb stores in-frame clones only, minus some. That table furnishes V, J and clone size, whereas the DNA furnished D and trimming. The data contain some 330,000 clones, around 87% of them singletons. The clonotype originates from a man aged 40-55 years in a cohort exposed to, infected with or recovered from COVID-19 (not recorded which). The sample taken for sequencing was PBMCs or T cells enriched from blood (not recorded which).

As DNA, the CDR3 is TGTGCCAGCAGCCTCCCCACTAGCGGGAGGAACACAGATACGCAGTATTTT. Its translation is CASSLPTSGRNTDTQYF. V usage is TRBV27 and J usage is TRBJ2-3; 12 bases match TRBD2. The CDR3 is 17 residues long. The germline gives CDR1 MNHEY, CDR2 SMNVEV (reference sequence). V was clipped by 6 bases and J by 2 bases; unmatched bases: 9.